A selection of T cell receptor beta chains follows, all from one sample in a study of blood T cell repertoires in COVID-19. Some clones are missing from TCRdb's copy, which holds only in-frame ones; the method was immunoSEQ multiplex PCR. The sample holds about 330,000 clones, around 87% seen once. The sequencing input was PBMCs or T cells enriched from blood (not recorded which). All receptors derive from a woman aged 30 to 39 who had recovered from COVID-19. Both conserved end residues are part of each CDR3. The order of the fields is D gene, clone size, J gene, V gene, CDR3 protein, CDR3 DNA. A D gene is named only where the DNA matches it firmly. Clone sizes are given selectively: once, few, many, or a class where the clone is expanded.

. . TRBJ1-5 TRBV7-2 CASSQTTNPAQPQHF TGTGCCAGCAGCCAGACTACCAACCCAGCTCAGCCCCAGCATTTT
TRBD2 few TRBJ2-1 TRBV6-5 CASSLWGLADNEQFF TGTGCCAGCAGTCTATGGGGACTAGCGGACAATGAGCAGTTCTTC
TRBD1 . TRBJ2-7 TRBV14 CASRSGGYEQYF TGTGCCAGCCGATCAGGGGGCTACGAGCAGTACTTC
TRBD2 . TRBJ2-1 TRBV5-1 CASSLSSGGAHEQFF TGCGCCAGCAGCTTATCTAGCGGGGGGGCCCATGAGCAGTTCTTC
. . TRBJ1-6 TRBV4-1 CASSQDWTGLRGGFANSPLHF TGCGCCAGCAGCCAAGATTGGACGGGCCTTCGTGGAGGGTTCGCTAATTCACCCCTCCACTTT
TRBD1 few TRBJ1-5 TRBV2 CAGGQGANQPQHF TGTGCCGGGGGACAGGGGGCAAATCAGCCCCAGCATTTT
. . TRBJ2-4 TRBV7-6 CASSLSPGLENIQYF TGTGCCAGCAGCTTATCACCAGGATTAGAGAACATTCAGTACTTC
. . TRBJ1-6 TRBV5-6 CASSLRNPLYWGQGPPLHF TGTGCCAGCAGCTTGAGAAATCCGCTCTATTGGGGCCAGGGGCCACCCCTCCACTTT
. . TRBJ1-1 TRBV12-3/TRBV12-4 CASTEIGGAFF TGTGCCAGCACTGAAATTGGGGGGGCTTTCTTT
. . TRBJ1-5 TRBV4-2 CASSQERTDSNQPQHF TGTGCCAGCAGCCAAGAGCGGACAGATAGCAATCAGCCCCAGCATTTT
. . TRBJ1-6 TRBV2 CASNSKGNSPLHF TGTGCCAGCAATTCAAAGGGGAATTCACCCCTCCACTTT
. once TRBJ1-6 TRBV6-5 CASSLRDSPLHF TGTGCCAGCAGTTTGAGAGATTCACCCCTCCACTTT
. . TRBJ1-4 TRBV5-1 CASSLVQGPNEKLFF TGCGCCAGCAGCTTGGTACAGGGACCTAATGAAAAACTGTTTTTT
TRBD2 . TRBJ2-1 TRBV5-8 CASSPPRGTSGGPQFF TGTGCCAGCAGCCCTCCCCGAGGGACTAGCGGGGGGCCACAGTTCTTC
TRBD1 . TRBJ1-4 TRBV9 CASSAGLGQGQEKLFF TGTGCCAGCAGCGCGGGATTGGGACAGGGTCAAGAAAAACTGTTTTTT
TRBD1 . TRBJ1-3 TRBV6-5 CASSSDRAGNTIYF TGTGCCAGCAGCTCTGACAGGGCTGGAAACACCATATATTTT
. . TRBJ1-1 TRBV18 CASSRGLDTEAFF TGTGCCAGCTCAAGAGGCCTGGACACTGAAGCTTTCTTT
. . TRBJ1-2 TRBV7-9 CASSSDGRGGYTF TGTGCCAGCAGTTCGGACGGGAGAGGAGGCTACACCTTC
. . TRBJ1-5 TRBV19 CASSGRGGNQPQHF TGTGCCAGTAGTGGCAGGGGAGGCAATCAGCCCCAGCATTTT
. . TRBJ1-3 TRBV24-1 CATSTLAGGNTIYF TGTGCCACCAGTACGCTCGCGGGAGGAAACACCATATATTTT
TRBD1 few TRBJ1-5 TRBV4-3 CASSQVTGYQPQHF TGCGCCAGCAGCCAAGTGACAGGGTACCAGCCCCAGCATTTT
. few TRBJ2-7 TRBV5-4 CASSFDRGNEQYF TGTGCCAGCAGCTTTGACCGAGGGAACGAGCAGTACTTC
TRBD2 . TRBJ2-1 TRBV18 CASSSDRASGGANEQFF TGTGCCAGCTCATCGGACAGGGCTAGCGGGGGGGCGAATGAGCAGTTCTTC
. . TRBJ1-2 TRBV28 CASSSPDRRGYTF TGTGCCAGCAGCTCCCCCGACAGGCGTGGCTACACCTTC
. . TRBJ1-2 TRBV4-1 CASSQDEQSNYGYTF TGCGCCAGCAGCCAAGATGAACAGTCAAACTATGGCTACACCTTC
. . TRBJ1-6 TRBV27 CASSSLPNYNSPLHF TGTGCCAGCAGCTCCCTCCCTAACTATAATTCACCCCTCCACTTT
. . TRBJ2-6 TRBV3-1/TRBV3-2 CASSPGKDSGANVLTF TGTGCCAGCAGCCCCGGGAAGGACTCTGGGGCCAACGTCCTGACTTTC
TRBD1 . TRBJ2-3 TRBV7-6 CASSPWTGGADTQYF TGTGCCAGCAGCCCCTGGACAGGCGGCGCAGATACGCAGTATTTT
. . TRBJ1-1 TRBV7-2 CASSLQQVFTEAFF TGTGCCAGCAGCCTCCAACAGGTGTTCACTGAAGCTTTCTTT
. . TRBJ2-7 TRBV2 CASSDRVYYEQYF TGTGCCAGCAGTGACAGGGTTTACTACGAGCAGTACTTC
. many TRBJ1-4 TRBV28 CASRGIGGNEKLFF TGTGCCAGCAGGGGTATTGGGGGGAATGAAAAACTGTTTTTT
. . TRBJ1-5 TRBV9 CASSGGYSNQPQHF TGTGCCAGCAGCGGAGGTTATAGCAATCAGCCCCAGCATTTT
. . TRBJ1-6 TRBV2 CASSERENSPLHF TGTGCCAGCAGTGAAAGGGAGAATTCACCCCTCCACTTT
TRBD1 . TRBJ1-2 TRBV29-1 CSVGQGGYYGYTF TGCAGCGTTGGACAGGGCGGCTACTATGGCTACACCTTC
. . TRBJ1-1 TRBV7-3 CASSLGQMNTEAFF TGTGCCAGCAGCTTAGGACAGATGAACACTGAAGCTTTCTTT
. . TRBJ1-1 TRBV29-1 CSVTGLNTEAFF TGCAGCGTTACAGGGTTGAACACTGAAGCTTTCTTT
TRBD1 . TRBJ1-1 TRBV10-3 CAISEPGTGNAEAFF TGTGCCATCAGTGAGCCGGGGACAGGGAACGCTGAAGCTTTCTTT